The 32 T cell receptor beta chains listed next were all sequenced from one sample in a study of blood T cell repertoires in COVID-19 (TCRdb year 2020). Libraries came from the immunoSEQ multiplex PCR assay. TCRdb obtained this table from immuneACCESS and retained in-frame rearrangements with V and J assigned. These tables miss some clones; where compared with another copy, unresolved V genes account for less than half of the shortfall, and the remainder is unexplained. The sample table records roughly 110,000 clones; roughly 86% of these occur just once. Clones ranked in the top ten supply about 4.5% of the sample. The specimen sequenced was peripheral blood. All receptors derive from a man in his forties with acute or convalescent COVID-19.

J is TRBJ1-5 and V is TRBV19, with unresolved D. Germline V gives CDR1 LNHDA, CDR2 SQIVND (reference sequence). The CDR3 extends over 14 amino acids. V lost 3 bases, J lost 6 bases, and 12 bases lay in between. The CDR3 here is CASSMGSLSQPQHF. In DNA, the CDR3 is TGTGCCAGTAGTATGGGTAGCCTCAGTCAGCCCCAGCATTTT.

The chain is built from TRBV9 and TRBJ2-1, with D maybe TRBD2 (5 bases). V shed 0 bases and J shed 6 bases, with 13 bases lying between them. CDR1 and CDR2 from the germline V gene are SGDLS and YYNGEE. The CDR3 contains 15 residues. CDR3 nucleotides: TGTGCCAGCAGCGTAGAAGCTAGGGCGGGCAATGAGCAGTTCTTC. Its translation is CASSVEARAGNEQFF.

This sequence joins TRBV27 and TRBJ1-5; D is undetermined. V lost 1 base to trimming and J lost 3 bases, with 4 bases between them. The CDR3 contains 13 residues. The V gene's germline CDR1 is MNHEY and CDR2 SMNVEV (reference sequence). CDR3 loop: CASSLWLNQPQHF. Here the CDR3 DNA reads TGTGCCAGCAGTTTATGGCTCAATCAGCCCCAGCATTTT.

This clone was observed a few times. The same CDR3 arises from other DNA sequences in this sample as well. The genes are TRBV19 and TRBJ2-7; weak D call: TRBD1 (5 bases). V was clipped by 1 base and J by 3 bases, with 7 bases between them. Germline CDR1 reads LNHDA; CDR2 reads SQIVND (reference sequence). CDR3 length: 13 residues. CDR3 sequence reads: CASSIGQGYEQYF. CDR3 nucleotides: TGTGCCAGTAGTATAGGCCAGGGCTACGAGCAGTACTTC. The variable domain in full, with the rest retrieved from reference TRBV19 and TRBJ2-7, is DGGITQSPKYLFRKEGQNVTLSCEQNLNHDAMYWYRQDPGQGLRLIYYSQIVNDFQKGDIAEGYSVSREKKESFPLTVTSAQKNPTAFYLCASSIGQGYEQYFGPGTRLTVT.

This rearrangement joins TRBV7-9 to TRBJ1-2; unclear D gene. The CDR3 has 15 amino acids. V gave up 1 base and J gave up 5 bases, with 14 bases separating them. Per the germline V gene, CDR1 is SEHNR and CDR2 is FQNEAQ (reference sequence). The chain's CDR3 is CASSLGVLGSYGYTF. CDR3 coding DNA: TGTGCCAGCAGCTTAGGCGTTCTAGGATCTTATGGCTACACCTTC.

The chain uses TRBV3-1 (or the pseudogene TRBV3-2) and TRBJ2-2; D not resolved. This CDR3 has 13 amino acids. Per germline, CDR1 LGHDT and CDR2 YNNKEL (reference sequence). Trimming took off 4 bases at V and 5 bases at J, with 8 bases between the two ends. The CDR3 loop is CASSLPVTGELFF. DNA for the CDR3: TGTGCCAGCAGCCTCCCGGTGACCGGGGAGCTGTTTTTT.

Worth noting for this clone: Other DNA sequences from this sample encode an identical CDR3 as well. The chain has TRBV29-1 and TRBJ2-2; 7 bases line up with TRBD1. Germline values: CDR1 SQVTM, CDR2 ANQGSEA. The CDR3 runs 16 residues. J gave up 0 bases and V 6 bases, and 10 bases lay outside the gene matches. The CDR3 coding sequence is TGCAGCGTAACCGGGACAGACCAACCGAACACCGGGGAGCTGTTTTTT. Its protein product is CSVTGTDQPNTGELFF.

The chain couples TRBV6-5 to TRBJ1-4; D remains unclear. Per the germline V gene, CDR1 is MNHEY and CDR2 is SVGAGI. The CDR3 is 15 residues long. Between the trimmed V and J ends, which lost 7 bases and 5 bases, there was a span of 17 bases. The CDR3 sequence: CASIREGRANEKLFF. The CDR3 coding sequence is TGTGCCAGCATAAGAGAGGGCAGAGCAAATGAAAAACTGTTTTTT.

The chain carries TRBV4-1 and TRBJ2-5; weak D call: TRBD1 (6 bases). V gave up 0 bases and J gave up 4 bases, with 12 bases separating them. CDR1 and CDR2 from the germline V gene are MGHRA and YSYEKL. The CDR3 has 15 residues. CDR3 in amino acids: CASSQEGAGVETQYF. CDR3 DNA sequence: TGCGCCAGCAGCCAAGAGGGGGCAGGGGTAGAGACCCAGTACTTC.

The chain joins TRBV29-1 to TRBJ2-1; D gene unclear. This CDR3 region has 13 residues. Trimming left V 0 bases short and J 6 bases short, with 9 bases between. The germline V gene has CDR1 SQVTM and CDR2 ANQGSEA. CDR3 DNA sequence: TGCAGCGTTGAAGATCTCTTTTTCAATGAGCAGTTCTTC. It codes for CSVEDLFFNEQFF.

This chain uses TRBV2 with TRBJ1-4; 8 nucleotides match TRBD1. CDR1 and CDR2 from the germline V gene are SNHLY and FYNNEI. The CDR3 extends over 14 amino acids. V lost 5 bases and J lost 7; bases outside the gene matches: 6. CDR3 in DNA: TGTGCCAGCAGTCAGGGGGCTCAGGTTGAAAAACTGTTTTTT. Its protein product is CASSQGAQVEKLFF.

The rearrangement uses TRBV7-9 and TRBJ2-1; TRBD2 agrees at 11 bases. V dropped 5 bases and J dropped 4; count of bases not matched to a gene: 16. In germline, CDR1 is SEHNR, CDR2 FQNEAQ (reference sequence). The CDR3 loop spans 19 amino acids. The CDR3 coding sequence is TGTGCCAGCAGCCCGAACCCGGCTAGCGGGGGGCCGGGATACAATGAGCAGTTCTTC. Translating it yields CASSPNPASGGPGYNEQFF.

This clone came up once. V usage is TRBV30 and J usage is TRBJ2-3; D may be TRBD2 (5 bases). The V end was cut by 3 bases, the J end by 5 bases, with 15 bases between. Germline V CDR1 and CDR2: GTSNPN, SVGIG (reference sequence). This CDR3 spans 14 amino acids. In nucleotides, the CDR3 is TGTGCCTGGAGGGCCGGGGTGGGCCGAGATACGCAGTATTTT. It encodes CAWRAGVGRDTQYF.

In its sample, this clone was seen once. J is TRBJ1-1 and V is TRBV18; the match to TRBD1 covers 7 bases. The germline CDR1 and CDR2 sequences are KGHSH and LQKENI. CDR3 length equals 16 residues. V lost 3 bases to trimming and J lost 2 bases; unmatched junction nucleotides: 9. CDR3 protein: CASSPRGQADNTEAFF. The CDR3 nucleotides read TGTGCCAGCTCACCCCGCGGACAGGCCGACAACACTGAAGCTTTCTTT.

This clone was detected once. Here the CDR3 DNA reads TGTGCCAGCTCCCGTGATGCAAACGGGGGTTACCAAGAGACCCAGTACTTC. Translating gives CASSRDANGGYQETQYF. The chain carries TRBV18 and TRBJ2-5; maybe TRBD2 (6 bases). The CDR3 is made up of 17 amino acids. Germline V gives CDR1 KGHSH, CDR2 LQKENI. V shed 6 bases and J shed 0 bases, with 20 bases lying between them.

V is TRBV3-1 (or the pseudogene TRBV3-2) and J is TRBJ2-1, with 10 bases fitting TRBD2. Germline trimming cut 2 bases from V and 6 bases from J; bases unmatched to any gene: 16. The CDR3 has 19 amino acids. The germline CDR1 and CDR2 sequences are LGHDT and YNNKEL (reference sequence). The DNA for the CDR3 is TGTGCCAGCAGCCAACAACCGGGACTAGCGCGTCCTCGGGGCAATGAGCAGTTCTTC. Protein sequence: CASSQQPGLARPRGNEQFF.

CDR3: CASSLVGGPGLYGYTF. The CDR3 DNA follows: TGTGCCAGCAGCTTGGTGGGGGGACCTGGGCTCTATGGCTACACCTTC. The gene calls are TRBV5-5 and TRBJ1-2, with D maybe TRBD1 (5 bases). The V gene lost 0 bases and the J gene lost 4 bases, with 16 bases spanning the gap. Germline CDR1 is SGHKS and CDR2 is YYEKEE (reference sequence). The CDR3 runs 16 residues.

The chain carries TRBV7-6 and TRBJ1-3; D remains unclear. Germline lookup yields CDR1 SGHVS and CDR2 FNYEAQ. Trimming took off 4 bases at V and 3 bases at J, with 7 bases between the two ends. The CDR3 has 13 amino acids. Here the CDR3 DNA reads TGTGCCAGCAGCTCAGATGATGGAAACACCATATATTTT. Protein: CASSSDDGNTIYF.

The J gene is TRBJ2-1, the V gene TRBV7-8; D call uncertain. Between the trimmed V and J ends, which lost 0 bases and 8 bases, there was a span of 5 bases. CDR3 size: 12 residues. Germline loops: CDR1 SGHVS, CDR2 FQNEAQ. The DNA for the CDR3 is TGTGCCAGCAGCTTAGCACTCCATGAGCAGTTCTTC. This gives the protein CASSLALHEQFF.

Comment on this clone: At one end, the junction sequence differs from germline, possibly due to a read error. V is TRBV6-2 or TRBV6-3 and J is TRBJ2-3, with 9 bases aligning to TRBD2. The CDR3 loop spans 16 amino acids. CDR1 and CDR2 from the germline V gene are MNHEY and SVGEGT. The CDR3 DNA reads as TGTGCCAGCAGTGACTCGACTAGCGGATACACAGATACGCAGTATTTT. Residues: CASSDSTSGYTDTQYF.

This clone was observed a handful of times. V and J are TRBV5-1 and TRBJ1-2; TRBD1 matches at 8 bases. This CDR3 contains 15 residues. In germline, CDR1 is SGHRS, CDR2 YFSETQ. Unmatched junction bases numbered 9, after V lost 4 bases and J lost 4 bases. The CDR3 region has the DNA TGCGCCAGCAGCCTTCAGGGGGCAGCAACCTATGGCTACACCTTC. Residues: CASSLQGAATYGYTF.

The chain recombines TRBV18 with TRBJ1-2; no clear D. The V end lost 6 bases, the J end lost 2 bases, and 4 bases lay between the germline ends. This CDR3 contains 11 residues. Germline V gene sequence: CDR1 KGHSH, CDR2 LQKENI. For the CDR3, the DNA is TGTGCCAGCTCTCTCAACTATGGCTACACCTTC. Its protein product is CASSLNYGYTF.

CDR3 nucleotide sequence: TGTGCCAGCAGCCCCAAAGAGGGGAGGGGTGAGCAGTTCTTC. Protein sequence: CASSPKEGRGEQFF. The rearrangement joins TRBV7-3 to TRBJ2-1; 7 nucleotides match TRBD2. The germline gives CDR1 SGHTA, CDR2 FQGTGA. V lost 5 bases to trimming and J lost 9 bases; unmatched junction nucleotides: 10. The CDR3 extends over 14 amino acids.

This rearrangement joins TRBV11-3 to TRBJ2-1; D is perhaps TRBD1 (7 bases). This CDR3 spans 13 amino acids. V was clipped by 5 bases and J by 9 bases, with 14 bases between them. The germline V gene has CDR1 SGHNT and CDR2 YENEEA. CDR3 DNA sequence: TGTGCCAGCAGCCCAGGGGGGACATTTGAGCAGTTCTTC. The encoded protein is CASSPGGTFEQFF.

V gene TRBV5-4 combines with J gene TRBJ2-2; D unresolved. CDR3 size: 14 residues. Germline CDR1 is SGHNT and CDR2 is YYREEE (reference sequence). With 0 bases removed from V and 4 bases from J, the gap between germline ends came to 7 bases. Written as DNA, the CDR3 is TGTGCCAGCAGCTTGGTCAGCGCCACCGGGGAGCTGTTTTTT. Protein: CASSLVSATGELFF.

This chain links TRBV2 with TRBJ1-5; 8 bases are a match to TRBD1. This CDR3 comprises 13 residues. The germline V gene encodes CDR1 SNHLY and CDR2 FYNNEI. J gave up 7 bases and V 5 bases, and 4 bases lay outside the gene matches. The CDR3 loop is CASSPGGDQPQHF. CDR3 nucleotide sequence: TGTGCCAGCAGTCCAGGGGGCGACCAGCCCCAGCATTTT.

The gene calls are TRBV19 and TRBJ2-6; D is perhaps TRBD1 (6 bases). The V end lost 5 bases, the J end lost 3 bases, and 14 bases lay between the germline ends. The CDR3 totals 16 residues. CDR1 is LNHDA, CDR2 SQIVND, per germline (reference sequence). In DNA, the CDR3 is TGTGCCAGTAGTTTTCATAGACAGGTTGGGGCCAACGTCCTGACTTTC. Residues: CASSFHRQVGANVLTF.

The J gene is TRBJ2-5, the V gene TRBV10-3, with 9 bases that match TRBD1. This CDR3 is built from 14 residues. Germline assignment: CDR1 ENHRY and CDR2 SYGVKD. The J segment lost 3 bases and the V segment lost 4 bases, leaving 3 bases of the junction unmatched. CDR3 nucleotide sequence: TGTGCCATCAGTGGAGGGGACAGGGAAGAGACCCAGTACTTC. This sequence encodes CAISGGDREETQYF.

The chain links TRBV18 to TRBJ2-1; D ambiguous. V lost 0 bases and J 6 bases, leaving 15 bases between the germline ends. CDR3 size: 16 residues. The germline V gene has CDR1 KGHSH and CDR2 LQKENI. CDR3: CASSPPTFGEPNEQFF. CDR3 DNA sequence: TGTGCCAGCTCACCACCCACTTTCGGAGAACCCAATGAGCAGTTCTTC.

The rearrangement links TRBV29-1 to TRBJ2-7; 7 bases fit TRBD2. V shed 6 bases, J shed 2 bases, and the junction held 4 bases outside the gene matches. The CDR3 covers 12 residues. Per germline, CDR1 SQVTM and CDR2 ANQGSEA. The CDR3 nucleotides read TGCAGCGTGGGGGACTACACCTACGAGCAGTACTTC. Encoded protein: CSVGDYTYEQYF.

The chain is built from TRBV6-2 or TRBV6-3 and TRBJ2-1; TRBD1 is a possible D gene (6 bases). CDR1 and CDR2 from the germline V gene are MNHEY and SVGEGT. The CDR3 is 15 amino acids. The V end lost 7 bases, the J end lost 2 bases, and 15 bases lay between the germline ends. This chain's CDR3 is CASTPIRDTYNEQFF. The CDR3, as DNA: TGTGCCAGCACCCCGATCAGGGACACCTACAATGAGCAGTTCTTC.

The rearrangement links TRBV6-5 to TRBJ1-4; 8 nucleotides line up with TRBD1. Trimming cost V 6 bases and J 8 bases; bases outside gene matches: 8. CDR3 size: 14 residues. In germline, CDR1 is MNHEY, CDR2 SVGAGI. This CDR3 reads CASSLDRAQEKLFF. The CDR3 DNA sequence: TGTGCCAGCAGCCTGGACAGGGCTCAAGAAAAACTGTTTTTT.